This T cell receptor (beta chain) was sequenced in a study of shared clonotypes between healthy human individuals (dated by TCRdb to 2019 to 2021). Some background on the complete study: The cohort comprised two women and a few men aged 18 to 49 years. To estimate repertoire size and how much clonotype sharing occurs between individuals, the study deeply sequenced the blood TCR repertoires of several healthy adults. Libraries were prepared and TCR repertoires were sequenced by different laboratories using diverse techniques, in order to increase sequencing depth and limit assay-specific biases. Leukapheresis yielded between about 0.94 and 10 billion PBMCs per donor. General study outcomes and caveats: Because the study included a small number of donors, the genetic and exposure-history diversity represented was limited. Sampling was restricted to blood, and TCR repertoires in tissue are likely to differ from TCR repertoires in blood. Pairwise subsampling indicated that sequencing depth was expected to affect the degree of clonotype sharing among donors.

The CDR3 covers 13 residues, taking in both the cysteine and the phenylalanine. The DNA shown is the 39-base CDR3, in frame from base 1. The germline ends are 9 bases apart after V is trimmed by 2 bases and J by 7 bases. CDR1 SGHTA and CDR2 FQGNSA were looked up in the germline V gene. The donors were healthy, HIV-negative adults who had no recently reported acute infections or vaccinations. Only Caucasian adults living in Nashville, Tennessee, USA were represented among the donors. For unsorted samples, 84 million or so PBMCs were counted, and genomic DNA was extracted using the QIAamp DNA Blood Mini kit. Blood was obtained by leukapheresis, after which PBMCs were separated by Ficoll-Histopaque density gradient centrifugation and cryopreserved in liquid nitrogen vapor phase. TCR CDR3 regions were amplified from genomic DNA by multiplex PCR using the deep immunoSEQ assay. Genomic DNA extracted from each cell subset was distributed evenly over all wells of several immunoSEQ 96-well plates, and each plate served as one replicate. Each replicate PCR for unsorted PBMC received roughly 290 ng genomic DNA, equal to approximately 30,000 T cell genomes. Unsorted PBMC genomic DNA was sequenced across ten immunoSEQ deep assay plates. The purified libraries were quantified using a Qubit 3.0 fluorometer, sized with a Bioanalyzer 2100, and then quantified again using the KAPA Library Quantification kit. Each immunoSEQ 96-well plate was sequenced on its own single-read 150-cycle Illumina NextSeq 550 flow cell. The authors' pipeline ran thus. Because the immunoSEQ output held only junctional sequences and lacked quality scores, the filtering could not match the filtering applied to full-length reads. To assign V/J genes and CDR3, sequences were annotated against IMGT germline references using PyIR, a Python wrapper for IgBLAST v1.9. Reads were removed for weak V/J assignments (E-value above 1e-6), missing CDR3, stop codons, out-of-frame junctions, or ambiguous translated residues. V3J clonotypes were defined by identical inferred V gene, J gene, and CDR3 amino acid sequence. To compute the percentage overlap between repertoires, the number of shared unique clonotypes was divided by the size of the smaller repertoire. RTK rarefaction, the Chao1 estimator, and Recon v2.1 estimates of unobserved clonotypes were used to assess repertoire richness. Sourced from immuneACCESS, this table was stored by TCRdb with only in-frame sequences that have V and J called. A share of the clones is absent; for the studies checked, an unresolved V gene accounts for under half, and the remainder has no known explanation. The V and J calls and the clone size are those of that table, but D and trimming were determined from the DNA. This sample holds about 480,000 clones; 79% were observed only once. 10% to 15% of the sample lies in the top ten.

This clone has a handful of counts. Which antigen it targets is not known. No qualities accompany the bases; no much larger clone lies one base away. The sequence joins TRBV7-2 to TRBJ2-1; no D gene call is confident. The clonotype originates from a woman aged 40-49 years in good health. Some clones in this sample may be carry-over from other donors' samples. The specimen sequenced was PBMCs. The DNA reads TGTGCCAGCAGCTTAACTGGACCTAATGAGCAGTTCTTC. Translated, it gives CASSLTGPNEQFF.